This is a list of T cell receptor beta chains from one sample in a study of cytomegalovirus exposure and HLA in healthy donors. Generated by immunoSEQ multiplex PCR, the TCRdb table keeps only in-frame clones and is missing some. The repertoire table contains some 120,000 clones. What was sequenced was PBMCs. The receptors here all came from a woman aged 55-70 years in good health and CMV-seronegative. CDR3s include the opening cysteine and the closing phenylalanine or tryptophan. Each record gives: V gene, J gene, D gene, CDR3 length, CDR3 DNA, CDR3 protein. A D gene is named only where the DNA matches it firmly.

TRBV28	TRBJ1-4	-	16	TGTGCCAGCAGTTCCCCTATGGAGTCAACTAATGAAAAACTGTTTTTT	CASSSPMESTNEKLFF
TRBV19	TRBJ1-2	-	13	TGTGCCAGTAGCCCGGGACATTCTTATGGCTACACCTTC	CASSPGHSYGYTF
TRBV5-8	TRBJ1-1	-	15	TGTGCCAGCAGCTTGAAAGGGACATTTTACACTGAAGCTTTCTTT	CASSLKGTFYTEAFF
TRBV5-4	TRBJ2-3	TRBD2	15	TGTGCCAGCAGCGTCGGGACTAGCGGGTCCCAGAAGCAGTATTTT	CASSVGTSGSQKQYF
TRBV11-2	TRBJ2-2	TRBD2	15	TGTGCCAGCAGCTCACGGCTTAGCGGGACCGGGGAGCTGTTTTTT	CASSSRLSGTGELFF
TRBV10-1	TRBJ2-3	TRBD2	15	TGCGCCAGCAGTGAAGGGAGGGGCCGGACAGATACGCAGTATTTT	CASSEGRGRTDTQYF
TRBV27	TRBJ2-1	TRBD1	14	TGTGCCAGCAGACCGGGACAGGCCTACAATGAGCAGTTCTTC	CASRPGQAYNEQFF
TRBV27	TRBJ2-3	TRBD2	21	TGTGCCAGCAGACGGGGGCTGGGTGGACTAGCGGGCCGTCTTATCACAGATACGCAGTATTTT	CASRRGLGGLAGRLITDTQYF
TRBV5-1	TRBJ2-3	-	12	TGCGCCAGCAGCGAAGAGACAGATACGCAGTATTTT	CASSEETDTQYF
TRBV2	TRBJ2-3	-	13	TGTGCCAGCAGTGAAGGAGGGGGAGATACGCAGTATTTT	CASSEGGGDTQYF
TRBV2	TRBJ2-2	-	16	TGTGCCAGCAGTGAACGAGGGCACCTGAACACCGGGGAGCTGTTTTTT	CASSERGHLNTGELFF
TRBV6-5	TRBJ1-1	-	13	TGTGCCAGCAGTTACCGTTTCGGGGACACGGCTTTCTTT	CASSYRFGDTAFF
TRBV7-9	TRBJ1-2	-	16	TGTGCCAGCAGCTTAGGGGGTCCGGGACAAAACTATGGCTACACCTTC	CASSLGGPGQNYGYTF
TRBV28	TRBJ2-5	-	15	TGTGCCAGCAGTTTACACCTAGGACAGCAAGAGACCCAGTACTTC	CASSLHLGQQETQYF
TRBV30	TRBJ1-5	-	16	TGTGCCTGGAGTTTCTCGGACAGCTATAGCAATCAGCCCCAGCATTTT	CAWSFSDSYSNQPQHF
TRBV23-1	TRBJ1-5	-	15	TGCGCCAGCAGAACTGGGGAGTATAGCAATCAGCCCCAGCATTTT	CASRTGEYSNQPQHF
TRBV28	TRBJ2-7	TRBD2	15	TGTGCCAGCAGTTTTTTAGGGACTAGCACGTACGAGCAGTACTTC	CASSFLGTSTYEQYF
TRBV9	TRBJ2-7	TRBD2	15	TGTGCCAGCAGCCCGCTCGGTCGGGAGGGTGCCGAGCAGTACTTC	CASSPLGREGAEQYF
TRBV2	TRBJ2-5	-	12	TGTGCCAGCACCGGGGTCCAAGAGACCCAGTACTTC	CASTGVQETQYF
TRBV6-1	TRBJ1-1	-	13	TGTGCCAGCAGTGAAAGCCTCAGGCTTGAAGCTTTCTTT	CASSESLRLEAFF
TRBV7-9	TRBJ1-2	TRBD1	13	TGTGCCAGCAGCCCCTCCGGGACAGGGTCGGTCACCTTC	CASSPSGTGSVTF
TRBV2	TRBJ1-2	-	13	TGTGCCAGCAATCTTGACAGCTACTATGGCTACACCTTC	CASNLDSYYGYTF
TRBV18	TRBJ1-5	-	14	TGTGCCAGCTCACCGGAACAGGGTGGACAGCCCCAGCATTTT	CASSPEQGGQPQHF
TRBV27	TRBJ1-5	-	17	TGTGCCAGCAGTTTATCGGGCGCGACAGGCAACAATCAGCCCCAGCATTTT	CASSLSGATGNNQPQHF
TRBV9	TRBJ1-1	-	14	TGTGCCAGCAGCACGGGACTGCTGAACACTGAAGCTTTCTTT	CASSTGLLNTEAFF
TRBV15	TRBJ2-2	-	16	TGTGCCACCAGCAGCGACAGGAGATCGAACACCGGGGAGCTGTTTTTT	CATSSDRRSNTGELFF
TRBV5-1	TRBJ2-2	TRBD2	14	TGCGCCAGCAACCTAGCGGGAGACACCGGGGAGCTGTTTTTT	CASNLAGDTGELFF
TRBV5-5	TRBJ2-7	TRBD1	16	TGTGCCAGCAGCAGAGACCACAGGGGCGGGTACTACGAGCAGTACTTC	CASSRDHRGGYYEQYF
TRBV10-3	TRBJ2-2	-	15	TGTGCCACCAGCAAACAGGGCACGGGCACCGGGGAGCTGTTTTTT	CATSKQGTGTGELFF
TRBV6-1	TRBJ2-3	-	16	TGTGCCAGCAGTGCTCTCCCAGGGGTCCGTACAGATACGCAGTATTTT	CASSALPGVRTDTQYF
TRBV30	TRBJ2-7	-	12	TGTGCCTCCTCAGTTGCAGGCTCCGAGCAGTACTTC	CASSVAGSEQYF
TRBV28	TRBJ2-1	-	14	TGTGCCAGCACCGCGACTAATTTCTACAATGAGCAGTTCTTC	CASTATNFYNEQFF
TRBV18	TRBJ1-1	TRBD1	14	TGTGCCAGCTCACCTGGACAGGGCGGCACTGAAGCTTTCTTT	CASSPGQGGTEAFF
TRBV28	TRBJ1-6	-	14	TGTGCCAGCAAGGAAGGCAGGGCTAATTCACCCCTCCACTTT	CASKEGRANSPLHF
TRBV5-1	TRBJ2-1	-	15	TGCGCCAGCAGCTTGTCGGGCAGGGAACTCGATGAGCAGTTCTTC	CASSLSGRELDEQFF
TRBV9	TRBJ1-1	-	13	TGTGCCAGCAGCGAGGGACAGAACACTGAAGCTTTCTTT	CASSEGQNTEAFF
TRBV2	TRBJ2-3	-	14	TGTGCCAGCAGTGCAGGGCGAAGCACAGATACGCAGTATTTT	CASSAGRSTDTQYF
TRBV2	TRBJ1-6	-	15	TGTGCCAGCAGAGCCCAGACAGTCAATAATTCACCCCTCCACTTT	CASRAQTVNNSPLHF
TRBV6-5	TRBJ2-3	-	15	TGTGCCAGCAGGGCACCTCGGGACTCCCACGGTACGCAGTATTTT	CASRAPRDSHGTQYF
TRBV18	TRBJ2-7	TRBD1	16	TGTGCCAGCTCACCTGGAACCGGGACAGGGTCCTACGAGCAGTACTTC	CASSPGTGTGSYEQYF
TRBV7-9	TRBJ2-7	TRBD1	15	TGTGCCAGCAGCTTAGCTACAGGGGGCGGGGGCGAGCAGTACTTC	CASSLATGGGGEQYF
TRBV28	TRBJ2-7	-	11	TGTGCCAGCAGTTGGAGGTACGAGCAGTACTTC	CASSWRYEQYF
TRBV5-1	TRBJ2-3	TRBD2	17	TGCGCCAGCCGGGAGCTAGCGGGGGGGCCCGGCACAGATACGCAGTATTTT	CASRELAGGPGTDTQYF
TRBV6-1	TRBJ2-2	TRBD1	19	TGTGCCAGCAGTGAATCTATGACAGGGGGCTCGGCCCGGGCCGGGGAGCTGTTTTTT	CASSESMTGGSARAGELFF